The 21 T cell receptor beta chains given below trace back to one sample, sequenced in a study of blood T cells in healthy people across ages. Sample-barcoded 5' priming and a J-beta primer mix drove a second PCR of about 6 to 12 cycles. TCRdb re-derived calls from the 5' RACE reads in MiXCR, one entry per CDR3 protein. This repertoire shows 800,000 or so distinct CDR3 sequences, about 25% found once; its top ten account for approximately 4%. These data are also associated with another study on T cells of mothers and their children.

Sequencing input: blood. These receptors came from a boy younger than 18 in good health.

The rearrangement joins TRBV15 to TRBJ2-7; unclear D gene. The CDR3 spans 14 residues. With 8 bases removed from V and 0 bases from J, the gap between germline ends came to 14 bases. Germline V gene sequence: CDR1 LNHNV, CDR2 YYDKDF (reference sequence). For the CDR3, the DNA is TGTGCCACCGCTCTGGGCGGTAGCTCCTACGAGCAGTACTTC. Protein sequence: CATALGGSSYEQYF.

Points on this clonotype: At one of its ends the junction is not consistent with the germline gene, which may arise from a read error. The CDR3 loop is CASSLSAGSHNEQFF. The CDR3 DNA reads TGCGCCAGCAGCTTATCGGCGGGGTCACACAATGAGCAGTTCTTC. This chain links TRBV7-8 with TRBJ2-1, with D tentatively TRBD2 (6 bases). The CDR3 runs to 15 residues. CDR1 is SGHVS, CDR2 FQNEAQ, per germline.

The DNA of the CDR3 is TGTGCCAGCAGTTTAGGTAGTAGTGCGGGATGGCAGAATGAGCAGTTCTTC. Its protein product is CASSLGSSAGWQNEQFF. V usage is TRBV27 and J usage is TRBJ2-1; possible D gene TRBD2, 6 bases. The CDR3 totals 17 residues. The V gene lost 2 bases and the J gene lost 7 bases, with 21 bases spanning the gap. Germline V gene lookup returns CDR1 MNHEY and CDR2 SMNVEV (reference sequence).

Of note for this clonotype: The CDR3 ends on some other residue instead of the conserved phenylalanine or tryptophan, so this is likely a read error. This rearrangement joins TRBV3-1 to TRBJ2-5; 9 positions match TRBD2. The CDR3 contains 16 residues. CDR1 is LGHDT, CDR2 YNNKEL, per germline (reference sequence). J lost 5 bases, V lost 1 base, and 8 bases had no gene match. The CDR3 coding sequence is TGTGCCAGCAGCCAAGTTCAGCGGGGGGTCGGTGAGACCCAGTACCTC. It yields the protein CASSQVQRGVGETQYL.

The table lists this clonotype with a few counts. The rearrangement joins TRBV4-2 to TRBJ2-7, with D possibly called TRBD1 or TRBD2 (5 bases each). This CDR3 is 15 amino acids long. Germline values: CDR1 LGHNA, CDR2 YNFKEQ. Deletions cut 5 bases from V and 2 bases from J, with 16 bases between. The DNA of the CDR3 is TGTGCCAGCAGCGACCGGGACGGCAGCCCCTACGAGCAGTACTTC. It encodes CASSDRDGSPYEQYF.

The chain is built from TRBV5-1 and TRBJ2-1; 7 bases fit TRBD1. Looked up from germline, CDR1 is SGHRS and CDR2 is YFSETQ. After removal of 3 bases from V and 7 bases from J, the junction contained 4 bases not matched to a gene. The CDR3 loop spans 13 amino acids. The CDR3: CASSWQTGNEQFF. Here the CDR3 DNA reads TGCGCCAGCAGCTGGCAGACAGGGAATGAGCAGTTCTTC.

The chain combines TRBV20-1 with TRBJ1-6, with 7 bases matching TRBD1. V dropped 0 bases and J dropped 9; count of bases not matched to a gene: 8. Germline-derived CDR1 and CDR2 are DFQATT and SNEGSKA (reference sequence). The CDR3 extends over 15 amino acids. The DNA of the CDR3 is TGCAGTGCTAGAGAGGCGGACAGGAATAGTTCACCCCTCCACTTT. Protein: CSAREADRNSSPLHF.

This chain joins TRBV2 and TRBJ1-4, with 11 bases fitting TRBD1. J lost 12 bases, V lost 5 bases, and 8 bases had no gene match. The CDR3 contains 14 residues. The germline gives CDR1 SNHLY, CDR2 FYNNEI. CDR3 amino acids: CASSLDRGRRELFF. For the CDR3, the DNA is TGTGCCAGCAGTCTGGACAGGGGGCGACGGGAACTGTTTTTT. Based on the CDR3 plus reference TRBV2 and TRBJ1-4, the full variable domain is EPEVTQTPSHQVTQMGQEVILRCVPISNHLYFYWYRQILGQKVEFLVSFYNNEISEKSEIFDDQFSVERPDGSNFTLKIRSTKLEDSAMYFCASSLDRGRRELFFGSGTQLSVL.

The J gene is TRBJ1-6, the V gene TRBV15; D may be TRBD1 (5 bases). Trimming stripped 5 bases from V and 13 bases from J, with 15 bases between. The germline CDR1 and CDR2 sequences are LNHNV and YYDKDF (reference sequence). The CDR3 spans 13 residues. The CDR3 loop reads CATSLRLRQPLHF. The CDR3, as DNA: TGTGCCACCAGCCTGCGACTCAGACAGCCCCTCCACTTT.

This chain links TRBV28 with TRBJ2-7; D possibly corresponds to TRBD1 (8 bases). The CDR3 is 9 amino acids. The V gene lost 11 bases and the J gene lost 12 bases, with 14 bases spanning the gap. Per germline, CDR1 MDHEN and CDR2 SYDVKM. The CDR3 spells CAGYRGGYF. In DNA form, the CDR3 reads TGTGCCGGGTACAGGGGGGGGTACTTC.

The chain employs TRBV5-1 and TRBJ2-2; TRBD2 aligns across 13 bases. V lost 4 bases and J lost 7; bases outside the gene matches: 7. Germline V gives CDR1 SGHRS, CDR2 YFSETQ. The CDR3 has 16 amino acids. The CDR3 reads CASSTRTSGSVGELFF. The CDR3 DNA is TGCGCCAGCAGCACCCGGACTAGCGGGAGTGTCGGGGAGCTGTTTTTT.

This clonotype has more than one count but fewer than ten. The chain carries TRBV15 and TRBJ2-3, with 8 bases fitting TRBD1. This CDR3 has 15 amino acids. With 5 bases clipped from V and 6 bases from J, the junction kept 10 bases outside the gene matches. Germline CDR1 is LNHNV and CDR2 is YYDKDF (reference sequence). The CDR3 sequence: CATSGIRGQWDTQYF. CDR3 nucleotide sequence: TGTGCCACCAGCGGCATCAGGGGGCAATGGGATACGCAGTATTTT. Based on the CDR3 plus reference TRBV15 and TRBJ2-3, the full variable domain is DAMVIQNPRYQVTQFGKPVTLSCSQTLNHNVMYWYQQKSSQAPKLLFHYYDKDFNNEADTPDNFQSRRPNTSFCFLDIRSPGLGDTAMYLCATSGIRGQWDTQYFGPGTRLTVL.

This clonotype turned up a few times. V is TRBV6-1 and J is TRBJ2-5, with 9 bases identical to TRBD1. The V and J ends lost 5 bases and 5 bases, in that order; junction bases with no gene match: 15. Germline V CDR1 and CDR2: MNHNS, SASEGT. This CDR3 has 17 residues. The DNA of the CDR3 is TGTGCCAGCAGTACGCACAGAAATACAGGGGGCTGGGAGACCCAGTACTTC. It yields the protein CASSTHRNTGGWETQYF.

The genes are TRBV28 and TRBJ1-2, with 12 bases identical to TRBD1. V was pared by 6 bases and J by 1 base, with 12 bases of the junction left unmatched. The CDR3 contains 18 residues. Germline CDR1 is MDHEN and CDR2 is SYDVKM. CDR3 sequence reads: CASRGRGDRGLGNYGYTF. CDR3 in DNA: TGTGCCAGCAGGGGCAGGGGGGACAGGGGGCTCGGTAACTATGGCTACACCTTC.

This clonotype was counted a single time. As DNA, the CDR3 is TGCGCCAGCAGCTTGACGACGGATCAGCCCCAGCATTTT. This gives the protein CASSLTTDQPQHF. The genes are TRBV5-1 and TRBJ1-5; D is unclear. Trimming shortened V by 1 base and J by 5 bases, and 7 bases separated the two germline ends. This CDR3 contains 13 residues. CDR1 and CDR2 from the germline V gene are SGHRS and YFSETQ.

The sample holds a few counts of this clonotype. The rearrangement joins TRBV3-1 to TRBJ1-2; D might be TRBD1 (5 bases). The CDR3 runs 13 residues. Germline V lookup: CDR1 LGHDT, CDR2 YNNKEL (reference sequence). The ends were cut back, 0 bases at V and 6 bases at J, with 8 bases in the middle. This chain's CDR3 is CASSQDQGDGYTF. The CDR3 DNA sequence: TGTGCCAGCAGCCAAGATCAGGGCGATGGCTACACCTTC.

This clonotype was counted between two and nine times. Here the CDR3 DNA reads TGCGCCAGCCGGGACAGGGGAAATTCACCCCTCCACTTT. This translates into CASRDRGNSPLHF. The chain uses TRBV5-1 and TRBJ1-6; 10 bases are shared with TRBD1. J gave up 7 bases and V 7 bases, and 2 bases lay outside the gene matches. The germline V gene has CDR1 SGHRS and CDR2 YFSETQ. This CDR3 is built from 13 residues.

The chain carries TRBV27 and TRBJ2-7; D may be TRBD2 (6 bases). There are 14 residues in the CDR3. The V end was cut by 6 bases, the J end by 2 bases, with 14 bases between. Germline V gene sequence: CDR1 MNHEY, CDR2 SMNVEV (reference sequence). This CDR3 reads CASRRDRRPYEQYF. CDR3 DNA sequence: TGTGCCAGCAGGCGGGACCGACGGCCCTACGAGCAGTACTTC.

This chain links TRBV28 with TRBJ2-3; the D gene is possibly TRBD1 (5 bases). The germline V and J ends were trimmed by 7 bases and 4 bases, with 9 bases remaining between them. Germline loops: CDR1 MDHEN, CDR2 SYDVKM. CDR3 size: 12 residues. CDR3 region: CASTGAPDTQYF. The CDR3 nucleotides read TGTGCCAGCACTGGGGCCCCAGATACGCAGTATTTT.

V and J are TRBV7-3 and TRBJ2-2; D unclear. CDR3 length: 15 amino acids. From germline, CDR1 is SGHTA and CDR2 FQGTGA. Trimming cost V 1 base and J 5 bases, with 11 bases left between them. The CDR3 sequence: CASSLIQSDTGELFF. Written as DNA, the CDR3 is TGTGCCAGCAGCTTAATACAGAGTGATACCGGGGAGCTGTTTTTT.

The rearrangement joins TRBV12-3 or TRBV12-4 to TRBJ2-6; TRBD1 aligns across 8 bases. The V segment lost 5 bases and the J segment 0 bases; nucleotides outside the gene matches: 12. The CDR3 spans 19 residues. As DNA, the CDR3 is TGTGCCAGCAGTAGGACAGGGTTTGGCTTCCTCTCTGGGGCCAACGTCCTGACTTTC. This gives the protein CASSRTGFGFLSGANVLTF.